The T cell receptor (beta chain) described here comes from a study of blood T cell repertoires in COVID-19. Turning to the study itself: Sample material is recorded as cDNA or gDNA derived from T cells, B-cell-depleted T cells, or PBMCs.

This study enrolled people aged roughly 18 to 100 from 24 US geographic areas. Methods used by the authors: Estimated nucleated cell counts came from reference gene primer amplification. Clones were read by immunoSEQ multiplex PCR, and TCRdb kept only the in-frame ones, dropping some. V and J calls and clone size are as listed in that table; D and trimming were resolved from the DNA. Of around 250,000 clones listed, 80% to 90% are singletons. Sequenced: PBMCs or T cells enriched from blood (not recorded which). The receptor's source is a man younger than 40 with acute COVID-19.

The DNA of the CDR3 is TGTGCCTTGACTAGCGGGAGTTCGTATGAGCAGTTCTTC. Residues: CALTSGSSYEQFF. J is TRBJ2-1 and V is TRBV30; 12 nucleotides align to TRBD2. CDR1 and CDR2 (germline): GTSNPN, SVGIG (reference sequence). V shed 7 bases and J 8 bases; nucleotides not matched to a gene: 6. CDR3 length: 13 residues.